This T cell receptor (beta chain) derives from a study of T cell responses to AZD1222 COVID-19 vaccine. Study-wide background: The study pooled second doses at about 4 or about 12 weeks. Study-wide results and caveats: Clonal diversity was possibly underestimated, and the donors were mostly white British, with more females.

Germline CDR1 and CDR2: KGHSH and LQKENI. The CDR3 sequence is 16 residues long. Trimming cost V 6 bases and J 1 base; bases outside gene matches: 11. Profiled with immunoSEQ multiplex PCR; TCRdb holds only in-frame clones, not every one. The repertoire holds approximately 100,000 clones, with around 90% as singletons. For this clone: The antigen is unknown.

The rearrangement links TRBV18 to TRBJ1-1; 7 bases are a match to TRBD1. The sample in question was peripheral blood, obtained on day 0 of AZD1222 vaccination. This TCR derives from an adult in good health. For the CDR3, the DNA is TGTGCCAGCTCGATTACAGGGGCCGGCGAGAACACTGAAGCTTTCTTT. Protein product: CASSITGAGENTEAFF.